This TCR beta chain was found in a study of cytomegalovirus exposure and HLA in healthy donors (dated by TCRdb to about 2017). Concerning the study at large: The 666 repertoires of the first cohort and the 120 or so validation repertoires were produced on the same platform, according to a later analysis. The study aimed to test whether signatures of past pathogen exposure could be identified by cataloging public T cell receptors. Along with the approximately 700-subject first cohort, a separate validation cohort of over a hundred different subjects was used. To predict cytomegalovirus infection status, the study brought together high-throughput TCR immunosequencing, statistical association of individual TCRs with disease status, and machine learning. Overall study outcomes, separate from this receptor: A few of the identified cytomegalovirus-associated TCR beta chains were confirmed in vitro to be specific for cytomegalovirus antigens. The authors suggested that the approach could potentially be extended to other disease states and immunological phenotypes. In a later analysis, TCRs clustered in the first cohort were found to also tend to co-occur in the 100 to 150 validation repertoires, with approximately 93% of cluster scores above 0. All 120 or so repertoires were used to score co-occurrence in the validation cohort in a later analysis, because that analysis had no HLA typing for the cohort. In both the original and validation cohorts, the classifier was reported to diagnose cytomegalovirus status with high specificity and sensitivity. While some public TCRs were present in many individuals, most TCR sequences turned up only very rarely across donors. The study gave a list of some 150 TCR beta chains associated with cytomegalovirus.

As concerns this clone: The target of this receptor is not known. Base quality data are lacking; no much larger clone is found one base away.

The CDR3 goes from the cysteine to the phenylalanine over 17 residues. The only DNA kept is the CDR3, 51 bases in frame from the first base. CDR1 and CDR2, per the germline V gene, are SGDLS and YYNGEE. At the junction V is shortened by 3 bases and J by 1 base, with 17 bases in between. The donors were included in the validation cohort of approximately 130 subjects, a group kept apart from the roughly 610-subject first cohort. The method was the immunoSEQ multiplex PCR assay. Concerning the study's data processing: A statistical classification framework was built for diagnosing cytomegalovirus status from the catalog of TCR beta chain sequences. Drawn from immuneACCESS, this table holds only the in-frame rearrangements with V and J called that TCRdb kept. Clones are partly lost; checked studies trace under half to an unresolved V gene and leave the rest unexplained. The DNA was the basis for D and trimming; V, J and clone size are from that table. The sample table holds around 70,000 clones, of which about 90% were seen once. About 3.2% of the sample is taken by the ten largest.

The V and J genes are TRBV9 and TRBJ2-1, with TRBD1 as a weak D call on 5 bases. The TCR was taken from a man aged 18 to 30 in good health and CMV-seronegative. Sequencing was done on a sample of PBMCs. The sequence in DNA is TGTGCCAGCAGCGGACGGACACATACTACGTCCTACAATGAGCAGTTCTTC. Protein translation: CASSGRTHTTSYNEQFF. The full variable domain, with segments outside the CDR3 supplied by the reference TRBV9 and TRBJ2-1 proteins, appears as DSGVTQTPKHLITATGQRVTLRCSPRSGDLSVYWYQQSLDQGLQFLIQYYNGEERAKGNILERFSAQQFPDLHSELNLSSLELGDSALYFCASSGRTHTTSYNEQFFGPGTRLTVL.